The 13 T cell receptor beta chains in this list originate from one sample, sequenced in a study of blood T cell repertoires in COVID-19. Assay used: immunoSEQ multiplex PCR; TCRdb lists only in-frame clones, some missing. The sample lists under 65,000 clones, approximately 75% seen once, with under 40% in the top ten. The source material was peripheral blood. The receptors come from a man aged 60-69 years with COVID-19, enrolled during active disease.

V and J are TRBV7-6 and TRBJ2-2, with D perhaps TRBD2 (6 bases). The CDR3 extends over 15 amino acids. Looked up from germline, CDR1 is SGHVS and CDR2 is FNYEAQ. The V and J ends lost 3 bases and 8 bases respectively, with 16 bases between them. Written as DNA, the CDR3 is TGTGCCAGCAGCTTGGGTCTGGGGGACTTGGGGGAGCTGTTTTTT. It translates to CASSLGLGDLGELFF.

The chain joins TRBV7-9 to TRBJ2-7; a possible D gene is TRBD1 (7 bases). The CDR3 consists of 15 residues. Germline V gives CDR1 SEHNR, CDR2 FQNEAQ (reference sequence). V was cut by 1 base and J by 7 bases, with 17 bases left in between. Here the CDR3 reads CASSLESRGSGEQYF. CDR3 DNA sequence: TGTGCCAGCAGCTTAGAGTCCAGGGGGAGCGGGGAGCAGTACTTC.

The genes are TRBV19 and TRBJ1-2; D is possibly TRBD1 (5 bases). Trimming cost V 3 bases and J 6 bases, with 11 bases left between them. CDR3 length equals 13 residues. Looked up from germline, CDR1 is LNHDA and CDR2 is SQIVND (reference sequence). The CDR3 sequence is CASSIPRANGYTF. CDR3 nucleotide sequence: TGTGCCAGTAGTATCCCCAGGGCGAATGGCTACACCTTC.

The rearrangement joins TRBV11-1 to TRBJ2-1; a possible D gene is TRBD2 (6 bases). CDR3 length: 13 amino acids. Germline V gene sequence: CDR1 SGHAT, CDR2 FQDESV (reference sequence). The germline V and J ends were trimmed by 5 bases and 9 bases, with 14 bases remaining between them. In DNA form, the CDR3 reads TGTGCCAGCAGCGGGACTGTTAAAGGTGAGCAGTTCTTC. Its protein product is CASSGTVKGEQFF.

This sequence joins TRBV5-4 and TRBJ1-1; D might be TRBD1 (6 bases). The CDR3 has 15 amino acids. V lost 3 bases, J lost 1 base, and 13 bases lay in between. Germline values: CDR1 SGHNT, CDR2 YYREEE (reference sequence). CDR3 sequence: CASSSSGGQNTEAFF. The CDR3, as DNA: TGTGCCAGCAGCTCCTCGGGGGGACAGAACACTGAAGCTTTCTTT.

This chain uses TRBV6-5 with TRBJ1-5; tentative D call: TRBD1 (5 bases). Germline V gene data show CDR1 as MNHEY and CDR2 as SVGAGI. The CDR3 covers 13 residues. The ends were cut back, 8 bases at V and 2 bases at J, with 10 bases in the middle. The CDR3 DNA reads TGTGCCAGCGCGGGGCGAGGCAATCAGCCCCAGCATTTT. This codes for CASAGRGNQPQHF.

With respect to this clone: The same CDR3 can be traced to other DNA sequences in this sample. The chain couples TRBV3-1 (or the pseudogene TRBV3-2) to TRBJ1-5; D is uncertain. The V and J ends lost 0 bases and 0 bases respectively, with 3 bases between them. CDR1 is LGHDT, CDR2 YNNKEL, per germline (reference sequence). The CDR3 is 14 amino acids. For the CDR3, the DNA is TGTGCCAGCAGCCAAGACTCTAGCAATCAGCCCCAGCATTTT. Translating it yields CASSQDSSNQPQHF.

There are a few counts of this clone. This rearrangement joins TRBV7-9 to TRBJ2-5, with 9 nucleotides matching TRBD2. V lost 5 bases and J lost 4; bases outside the gene matches: 8. The CDR3 has 15 amino acids. Looked up from germline, CDR1 is SEHNR and CDR2 is FQNEAQ (reference sequence). Written as DNA, the CDR3 is TGTGCCAGCAGCCGGTGGCGGGAGGGGGGAGAGACCCAGTACTTC. Translating it yields CASSRWREGGETQYF.

This rearrangement joins TRBV7-2 to TRBJ2-2, with D possibly being TRBD2 (6 bases). Trimming cost V 6 bases and J 7 bases, with 15 bases left between them. The CDR3 is 14 amino acids. Germline CDR1 is SGHTA and CDR2 is FQGNSA. The CDR3 is CASRRDFRNGELFF. CDR3 nucleotide sequence: TGTGCCAGCAGGCGGGACTTCAGGAACGGGGAGCTGTTTTTT.

This clone was picked up a small number of times. The chain joins TRBV4-1 to TRBJ1-2; D uncertain. The V and J ends lost 1 base and 2 bases respectively, with 5 bases between them. The germline V gene has CDR1 MGHRA and CDR2 YSYEKL. The CDR3 sequence is 13 residues long. The CDR3 sequence is CASSQGQNYGYTF. DNA for the CDR3: TGCGCCAGCAGCCAAGGACAAAACTATGGCTACACCTTC.

V gene TRBV6-2 or TRBV6-3 combines with J gene TRBJ1-1, with D possibly matching TRBD1 (5 bases). V lost 5 bases and J 4 bases, leaving 20 bases between the germline ends. CDR1 and CDR2 (germline): MNHEY, SVGEGT. The CDR3 is made up of 16 amino acids. The CDR3: CASSGLTGRGITEAFF. As DNA, the CDR3 is TGTGCCAGCAGTGGGTTAACAGGTCGCGGGATCACTGAAGCTTTCTTT.

This rearrangement joins TRBV10-3 to TRBJ2-3, with D perhaps TRBD2 (7 bases). The CDR3 is 15 amino acids. Germline CDR1 reads ENHRY; CDR2 reads SYGVKD. Trimming left V 6 bases short and J 3 bases short, with 16 bases between. DNA for the CDR3: TGTGCCATCAGAGAAGGGGGAGGGCCTACAGATACGCAGTATTTT. It encodes CAIREGGGPTDTQYF.

The chain recombines TRBV21-1 with TRBJ1-2; no check of the table's D call, TRBD1, against the DNA was made. TRBV21-1 is deemed a pseudogene. This CDR3 is 14 amino acids long. The CDR3 sequence is CASSKVGQGYGYTF. The CDR3 region has the DNA TGTGCCAGCAGCAAGGTGGGGCAGGGCTATGGCTACACCTTC.